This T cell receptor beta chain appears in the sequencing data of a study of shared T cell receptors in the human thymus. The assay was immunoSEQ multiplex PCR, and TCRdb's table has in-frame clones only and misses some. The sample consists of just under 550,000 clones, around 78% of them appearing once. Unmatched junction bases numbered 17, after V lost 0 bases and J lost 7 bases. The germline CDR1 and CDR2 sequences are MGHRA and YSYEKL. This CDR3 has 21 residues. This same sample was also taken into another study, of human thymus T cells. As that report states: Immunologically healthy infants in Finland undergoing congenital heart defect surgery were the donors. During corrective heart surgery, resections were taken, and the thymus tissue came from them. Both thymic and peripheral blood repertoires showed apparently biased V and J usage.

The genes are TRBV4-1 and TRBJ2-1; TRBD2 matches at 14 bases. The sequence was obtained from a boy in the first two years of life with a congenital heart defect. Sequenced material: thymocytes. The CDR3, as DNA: TGCGCCAGCAGCCAAGAGGGCAGGGGCCTTGGGACTAGCGGGAGATGGAATGAGCAGTTCTTC. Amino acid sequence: CASSQEGRGLGTSGRWNEQFF.